This T cell receptor (beta chain) was obtained from a study of Graves' ophthalmopathy and Graves' hyperthyroidism. The study's findings and limits: A classifier, a 13-signature model, separated ophthalmopathy from stable hyperthyroidism with 87.88% sensitivity and around 80% specificity. Detected in blood as well were most expanded thyroid clonotypes with frequency above 0.001.

This clonotype was observed many times. Its antigen is undetermined. TCR beta CDR3 regions were amplified from RNA transcripts. A first-round RT-PCR used HTBI primers, followed by a second-round multiplex PCR. Each CDR3 protein gets one entry after TCRdb re-called the multiplex PCR reads with MiXCR. The profile shows about 400,000 distinct CDR3 sequences, approximately 20% of them singletons. The study excluded patients with other autoimmune diseases, uncontrolled infections, pregnancy or lactation. A volume of about 9.7 ml of fresh peripheral blood supplied the PBMCs. CDR1 and CDR2 (germline): MNHEY, SMNVEV (reference sequence). CDR3 length equals 15 residues. The J segment lost 2 bases and the V segment lost 4 bases, leaving 3 bases of the junction unmatched.

The genes are TRBV27 and TRBJ1-1; the match to TRBD1 covers 11 bases. This TCR derives from a woman aged 18-29 years with Graves' ophthalmopathy. The sequenced sample consisted of peripheral blood. The CDR3, as DNA: TGTGCCAGCAGTTGGGGACAGGGGGAAAACACTGAAGCTTTCTTT. Amino acids: CASSWGQGENTEAFF.